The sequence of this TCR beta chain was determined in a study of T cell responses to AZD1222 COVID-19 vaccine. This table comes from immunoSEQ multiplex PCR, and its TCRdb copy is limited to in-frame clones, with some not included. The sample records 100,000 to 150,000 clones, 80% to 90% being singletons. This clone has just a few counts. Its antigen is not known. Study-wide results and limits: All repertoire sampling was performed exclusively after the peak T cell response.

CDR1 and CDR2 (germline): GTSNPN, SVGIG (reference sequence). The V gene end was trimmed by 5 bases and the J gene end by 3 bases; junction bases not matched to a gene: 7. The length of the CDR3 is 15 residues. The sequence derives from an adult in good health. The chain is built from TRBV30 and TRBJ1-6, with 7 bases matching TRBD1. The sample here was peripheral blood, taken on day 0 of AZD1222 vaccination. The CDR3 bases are TGTGCCTGGTCACAGGGGAGGGTCTATAATTCACCCCTCCACTTT. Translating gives CAWSQGRVYNSPLHF.